The source of this T cell receptor (beta chain) is a study of beta chain features in type 1 diabetes (dated by TCRdb to 2017 to 2018). The study in broad terms: No differences in mean age, gender distribution, total cell number or subset yield were found between patients and healthy donors. Whereas all 30 or so donors provided naive and central memory subsets, regulatory and stem cell-like memory subsets were isolated from just 8 patients and roughly 8 healthy donors. In the study, recently diagnosed type 1 diabetes patients and matched healthy donors were compared on the TCRB repertoires of their sorted circulating CD4+ T cell subsets. A total of approximately 100 million sorted cells were examined across all samples, and the number of cells per subset was strongly correlated with RNA yield.

This clone has more than one count but fewer than ten. Its target antigen remains unknown. Per-nucleotide qualities are absent, and no much larger clonotype sits a single base away. What the study reported, not specific to this receptor: At VDJ recombination sites, type 1 diabetes patients had fewer insertions and more deleted nucleotides, which implies abnormalities in thymic rearrangement. HLA sub-analyses involved small numbers of individuals, so any influence of HLA type on TCRB rearrangement remained unresolved. Type 1 diabetes patients showed a moderate but significant shortening of TCRB CDR3 length in all four CD4+ subsets. Naive, central memory and regulatory TCRB repertoires appeared more similar among patients than among healthy donors. Because cDNA was sequenced instead of genomic DNA, highly expressing activated cells could be over-represented, though the groups showed no difference in activation or CD3 levels. PCR might favor shorter templates, but patient and control samples were amplified and corrected together, so any skew would affect both groups equally.

A single peripheral blood draw of around 120 mL on average was collected from each donor into heparinised tubes. Naive, central memory, regulatory and stem cell-like memory CD4+ T cells were sorted on a BD FACSAria II using a panel including CD45RO, CCR7, CD25, CD127, CD95 and CD27. All sorted populations exceeded 95% purity. Right away, PBMCs were isolated by Lymphoprep density gradient centrifugation and were stained directly, with no culture step. So that batch effects would be minimized, each experiment stained and sorted samples in pairs, pairing one healthy donor with one patient. The entire amount of isolated RNA was reverse transcribed using the High Capacity cDNA Reverse Transcription Kit, so the sequenced TCRB transcripts were expressed ones. Naive, central memory and regulatory T cell samples underwent deep immunoSEQ sequencing, averaging around 4 million total reads per sample. Sorted cells were lysed in RLT buffer and RNA was extracted with DNase-treated RNeasy Micro or Mini kits, depending on cell number. To prevent cross-contamination, every cell subset was processed on its own, while patient and healthy donor samples were processed together. TCRB sequences were amplified from cDNA with the immunoSEQ multiplex PCR, producing 87-bp fragments spanning the CDR3 region. The amplicons were sequenced using the Illumina HiSeq platform. The source study handled its data this way. Synthetic template baselines were used to correct PCR bias computationally, reads within Hamming distance 2 were collapsed together, and singletons that could not be merged were discarded. By aligning reads against IMGT, V, D and J genes, CDR3 length, and insertions or deletions at six rearrangement sites were assigned. Within each subset, clonotype counts were normalized to sorted cell number, and only after that were true diversity and Gini coefficients computed with the tcR R package. The overlap coefficient, calculated on TCRB nucleotide sequences, was used to measure repertoire sharing. In TCRdb, the immuneACCESS table is reduced to in-frame sequences with V and J assigned. These tables do not hold every clone; where another copy was compared, an unresolved V gene accounts for under half, and the others remain unexplained. For V, J and clone size, that table is used; D and trimming come from the DNA. The sample contains approximately 150,000 clones, approximately 9.1% of them found a single time. The top ten constitute over 2% of the sample.

The CDR1 and CDR2 encoded by the germline V gene are SGHTA and FQGNSA. V has 4 bases trimmed and J has 3 bases trimmed; junction bases matching no gene number 2. CDR3 length: 14 amino acids, cysteine to phenylalanine. Here the CDR3 DNA is all that survives: 42 bases in frame from base 1. The sequence derives from a woman between 18 and 30 years old in good health. Sequences were obtained from central memory CD4+ T cells from blood. The sequence joins TRBV7-2 to TRBJ2-3, with TRBD2 identical over 9 junction bases. The CDR3 corresponds to CASSSSGITDTQYF. Read as DNA, the sequence is TGTGCCAGCAGCTCTAGCGGGATAACAGATACGCAGTATTTT. The reference TRBV7-2 and TRBJ2-3 proteins fill in what lies around the CDR3, so the full variable domain reads GAGVSQSPSNKVTEKGKDVELRCDPISGHTALYWYRQSLGQGLEFLIYFQGNSAPDKSGLPSDRFSAERTGGSVSTLTIQRTQQEDSAVYLCASSSSGITDTQYFGPGTRLTVL.